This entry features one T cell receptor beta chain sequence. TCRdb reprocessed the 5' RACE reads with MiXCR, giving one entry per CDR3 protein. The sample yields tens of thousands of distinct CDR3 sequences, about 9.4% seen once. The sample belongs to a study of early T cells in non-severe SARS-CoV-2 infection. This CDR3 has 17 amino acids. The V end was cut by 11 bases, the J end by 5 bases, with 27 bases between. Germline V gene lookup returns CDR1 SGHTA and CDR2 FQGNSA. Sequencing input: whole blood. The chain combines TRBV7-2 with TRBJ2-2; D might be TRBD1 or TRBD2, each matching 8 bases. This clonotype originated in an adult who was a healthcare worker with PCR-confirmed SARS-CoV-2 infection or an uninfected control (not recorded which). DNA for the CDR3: TGTGCCGGCCGGCAGGGGGCCTCCGGGACTAGGACCGGGGAGCTGTTTTTT. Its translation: CAGRQGASGTRTGELFF.